These 7 T cell receptor beta chains originate from one sample sequenced in a study of blood T cells in healthy people across ages. Combining a sample-barcoded 5' primer with a J-beta primer mix, a second PCR ran for about 6 to 11 cycles. In TCRdb, the 5' RACE reads were re-called with MiXCR into one record per CDR3 protein. The sample shows about 1.4 million distinct CDR3 sequences, roughly 64% of them seen only once. The sequencing sample was made of blood. All receptors derive from a man aged 18 to 29 in good health.

The rearrangement joins TRBV29-1 to TRBJ2-5, with TRBD2 identical over 12 bases. V gave up 0 bases and J gave up 2 bases; unmatched junction bases: 4. CDR1 SQVTM and CDR2 ANQGSEA come from the germline V gene. This CDR3 is built from 16 residues. CDR3 coding DNA: TGCAGCGTTGAAGACCGAGGACTAGCGGGGCAAGAGACCCAGTACTTC. Its translation: CSVEDRGLAGQETQYF.

V is TRBV4-2 and J is TRBJ1-6; no firm D call. The CDR3 spans 17 residues. The V gene's germline CDR1 is LGHNA and CDR2 YNFKEQ. The V gene lost 1 base and the J gene lost 0 bases, with 10 bases spanning the gap. CDR3 sequence reads: CASSQGTSISYNSPLHF. Written as DNA, the CDR3 is TGTGCCAGCAGCCAAGGGACCTCCATCTCCTATAATTCACCCCTCCACTTT.

The genes are TRBV10-3 and TRBJ1-2; 7 nucleotides align to TRBD1. The CDR3 is made up of 16 amino acids. Losses at the gene ends were 3 bases for V and 6 bases for J; bases not matched to a gene: 13. The V gene's germline CDR1 is ENHRY and CDR2 SYGVKD. Written as DNA, the CDR3 is TGTGCCATCAGTGACCAAGGGCAGGGGGGTTTCGATGGCTACACCTTC. Translated: CAISDQGQGGFDGYTF.

The V gene is TRBV3-1, the J gene TRBJ1-2; 9 bases match TRBD1. The V gene's germline CDR1 is LGHDT and CDR2 YNNKEL (reference sequence). The V segment lost 4 bases and the J segment 2 bases; nucleotides outside the gene matches: 17. The CDR3 sequence is 19 residues long. Here the CDR3 reads CASSPRPLDRGTPNYGYTF. The CDR3 DNA is TGTGCCAGCAGCCCCCGACCACTGGACAGGGGAACCCCCAACTATGGCTACACCTTC.

This clonotype was counted only a few times. The chain joins TRBV29-1 to TRBJ2-1; perhaps TRBD1 as D (5 bases). The CDR3 is made up of 15 amino acids. The germline V gene encodes CDR1 SQVTM and CDR2 ANQGSEA. Deletions cut 2 bases from V and 2 bases from J, with 13 bases between. The CDR3 is CSVETLGETYNEQFF. CDR3 in DNA: TGCAGCGTTGAAACGTTAGGGGAAACCTACAATGAGCAGTTCTTC.

This clonotype appeared a few times. This sequence joins TRBV29-1 and TRBJ2-1; a weak D match, TRBD2 (6 bases). The CDR3 has 15 residues. Germline lookup yields CDR1 SQVTM and CDR2 ANQGSEA. Trimming removed 2 bases at V and 3 bases at J, with 14 bases between. CDR3 sequence: CSVESPGLNYNEQFF. In nucleotides, the CDR3 is TGCAGCGTTGAAAGTCCGGGACTCAACTACAATGAGCAGTTCTTC.

V usage is TRBV7-8 and J usage is TRBJ2-4, with D unclear. The J call is in doubt because the DNA end fits TRBJ2-7 better. Per the germline V gene, CDR1 is SGHVS and CDR2 is FQNEAQ. CDR3 length equals 14 residues. The CDR3 protein is CASSVVEGDYEQYF. DNA of the CDR3: TGTGCCAGCAGCGTAGTCGAAGGTGATTACGAGCAGTACTTC.